This T cell receptor (beta chain) was captured in a study of response to subunit inactivated influenza vaccine. TCRdb redid the calling of the RT-PCR reads with MiXCR, one entry per CDR3 protein. The table lists a few hundred thousand distinct CDR3 sequences, approximately 10% of them singletons. The CDR3 has 16 amino acids. The V end was cut by 3 bases, the J end by 0 bases, with 18 bases between. The V gene's germline CDR1 is DFQATT and CDR2 SNEGSKA (reference sequence). These data were also reused for a study on T cells expressing NK-cell markers. That source notes: A 5'RACE template switching approach incorporating UMIs was used to make TCR beta cDNA.

The chain joins TRBV20-1 to TRBJ2-7; tentative D call: TRBD1 (6 bases). The receptor's source is a man aged 50 to 60 who received an inactivated influenza vaccine. This sample comprised PBMCs from blood, obtained on the day of vaccination. The CDR3 protein is CSASPETGTASYEQYF. CDR3 DNA: TGCAGTGCTAGCCCCGAGACAGGAACCGCCTCCTACGAGCAGTACTTC.